This T cell receptor beta chain was recorded in a study of blood T cell repertoires in COVID-19. Libraries were prepared by immunoSEQ multiplex PCR; TCRdb keeps only in-frame clonotypes and omits some of them. The table has roughly 120,000 clones, about 91% seen once. Specimen: peripheral blood. This TCR came from a woman between 50 and 59 years old with active or convalescent COVID-19.

CDR3 coding DNA: TGTGCCAGTAGTACCCAGAGACAGGAGATGAACACTGAAGCTTTCTTT. Translated, it gives CASSTQRQEMNTEAFF. The J gene is TRBJ1-1, the V gene TRBV19; TRBD1 is a possible D gene (6 bases). The ends were cut back, 4 bases at V and 0 bases at J, with 15 bases in the middle. The CDR3 length is 16 residues. The germline V gene encodes CDR1 LNHDA and CDR2 SQIVND (reference sequence). Supplemented by reference TRBV19 and TRBJ1-1, the full variable domain reads DGGITQSPKYLFRKEGQNVTLSCEQNLNHDAMYWYRQDPGQGLRLIYYSQIVNDFQKGDIAEGYSVSREKKESFPLTVTSAQKNPTAFYLCASSTQRQEMNTEAFFGQGTRLTVV.